The entry below describes one TCR beta chain. Germline lookup yields CDR1 MNHEY and CDR2 SMNVEV (reference sequence). This CDR3 region has 14 residues. V gave up 7 bases and J gave up 4 bases, with 16 bases separating them. The data originate from a study of cytomegalovirus exposure and HLA in healthy donors. Method: immunoSEQ multiplex PCR; TCRdb's copy keeps in-frame clones and lacks some. This sample carries over 110,000 clones, around 86% of them seen once, and the ten largest clones take around 10%. The clonotype was recovered from a man younger than 35 in good health and CMV-seropositive. The gene calls are TRBV27 and TRBJ1-1; D gene ambiguous. The sample taken for sequencing was PBMCs. Here the CDR3 DNA reads TGTGCCAGCAAGCTGACCGGGTGGAGCACTGAAGCTTTCTTT. Residues: CASKLTGWSTEAFF.